The source of this T cell receptor (beta chain) is a study of blood T cells in healthy people across ages (dated by TCRdb to 2015 to 2017). For context, the study as a whole: Template switching captured roughly one uniquely barcoded TCR beta cDNA molecule per two T cells in model experiments. To track age-related changes in TCR beta repertoire diversity, the study relied on deep sequencing normalized with unique cDNA molecular identifiers. Four age groups were formed from the donors: young (average around 15 years), middle-aged (roughly 38), aged (around 62) and long-lived (around 80). To avoid experimental bias, donors of different ages were randomly spread across the sequencing lanes. The study analyzed two additional independent replicas of 1 million unique cDNA reads from the same blood draw for two donors, one aged 18 to 29 and one aged 80 or older. Paper-wide results and their limitations: Because donor CMV infection status was unknown, age-related changes in expanded clonotypes were potentially confounded. Total diversity estimates from one million sequenced T cells were considered lower bounds and underestimates. Bulk unsorted PBMC profiling prevented conclusive comparison of naive and antigen-experienced compartments. Observed TCR beta diversity per million T cells fell roughly linearly with age, and a significant reduction was already apparent by age around 40. Observed TCR beta diversity correlated strongly with the percentage of naive T cells measured by flow cytometry. Compared with the aged group, the long-lived group had more naive CD4+ T cells, fewer expanded clones and increased TCR diversity, a pattern suggesting age selection.

Donors were approximately 42 systemically healthy Caucasian individuals from Russia aged 6 to 90 years. Approximately 10 milliliters of peripheral blood were collected from each donor into EDTA-treated Vacutainer tubes. Ficoll-Paque density-gradient centrifugation was used to isolate PBMCs, with at least 7 million per sample. Total RNA, at least 5 micrograms per sample, was extracted from PBMCs with Trizol reagent. For every donor, an aliquot of PBMCs went through flow cytometry to measure the percentages of naive CD45RAhigh/CD27high T cells. The library was generated by 5' RACE. The second PCR ran for roughly 7 to 12 cycles and used a J-beta primer mix along with a sample-barcoded 5' primer. A unique molecular identifier was introduced onto each TCR beta cDNA molecule by a template-switch 5' adaptor carrying 12 random nucleotides. Each sample yielded at least 3 million CDR3-containing paired-end reads. The Mint cDNA synthesis kit, primed by a TRBC-specific oligonucleotide, was used to synthesize first-strand cDNA from all RNA. After uracil-DNA glycosylase treatment, a first 18-cycle PCR used universal primers M1SS and BC2_uni_R on all cDNA. Per the authors' processing: For normalization, 1 million high-quality reads, each with a distinct molecular identifier, were randomly selected from each sample. Reads with shared molecular identifiers were discarded instead of being binned into consensus sequences. MiTCR, run with a Q25 quality threshold and the strictest error-elimination algorithm, handled CDR3 identification, clonotype clustering and error correction. A nonparametric unseen species model using Euler transformation provided a lower-bound estimate of total TCR beta diversity. Through fastp at Q25 and MiXCR, TCRdb rebuilt clones from the public reads, retaining in-frame beta chains. Each entry merges the rows of one CDR3 protein and shows their most common DNA and genes. The V and J calls shown here were made by TCRdb, not taken from the authors' results. Recorded for this sample are around 2 million distinct CDR3 sequences; around 40% of them occurred a single time. In total, the top ten clones hold under 25% of the sample.

From the cysteine up to the phenylalanine, the CDR3 has a length of 12 residues. The read is trimmed to its CDR3 DNA, 36 bases read in frame from base 1. CDR1 and CDR2 are drawn from the germline V gene (reference sequence): DFQATT, SNEGSKA. A distance of 4 bases separates the germline ends of V and J, which lose 2 bases and 1 base respectively. With respect to this clonotype: It lacks a known antigen. The sample holds no much larger clone one base away, and base qualities are not on file.

The specimen sequenced was blood. The source of this sequence is a human donor in good health. The sequence joins TRBV20-1 to TRBJ2-3, with the D gene not confidently named. In nucleotides, the sequence is TGCAGTGCTAGAAAGGGCACAGATACGCAGTATTTT. Its protein is CSARKGTDTQYF.